This T cell receptor beta chain was retrieved from a study of cytomegalovirus exposure and HLA in healthy donors. Trimming removed 2 bases at V and 0 bases at J, with 8 bases between. There are 14 residues in the CDR3. The germline gives CDR1 MNHEY, CDR2 SMNVEV (reference sequence). The repertoire was sequenced with immunoSEQ multiplex PCR; TCRdb's copy has only in-frame clones and lacks some. The repertoire consists of nearly 200,000 clones, with 80% to 90% occurring once and the leading ten covering about an eighth. The genes are TRBV27 and TRBJ2-7; D is undetermined. The clonotype comes from a young woman in good health and CMV-seropositive. The sequencing input was PBMCs. Here the CDR3 reads CASSLAMSSYEQYF. In DNA, the CDR3 is TGTGCCAGCAGTTTAGCCATGAGCTCCTACGAGCAGTACTTC.